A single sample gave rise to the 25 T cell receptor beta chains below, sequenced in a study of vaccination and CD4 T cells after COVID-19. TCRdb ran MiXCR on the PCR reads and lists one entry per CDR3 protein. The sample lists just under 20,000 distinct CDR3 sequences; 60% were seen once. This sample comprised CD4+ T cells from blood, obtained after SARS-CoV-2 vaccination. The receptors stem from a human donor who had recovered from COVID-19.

The CDR3, as DNA: TGTGCCACCAGTGAGTACAGGGGACTCCCTACCGATGAGCAGTTCTTC. Translating gives CATSEYRGLPTDEQFF. The chain has TRBV24-1 and TRBJ2-1, with D possibly TRBD1 on 7 matching bases. Germline-derived CDR1 and CDR2 are KGHDR and SFDVKD. The V and J ends lost 4 bases and 8 bases respectively, with 20 bases between them. CDR3 size: 16 residues.

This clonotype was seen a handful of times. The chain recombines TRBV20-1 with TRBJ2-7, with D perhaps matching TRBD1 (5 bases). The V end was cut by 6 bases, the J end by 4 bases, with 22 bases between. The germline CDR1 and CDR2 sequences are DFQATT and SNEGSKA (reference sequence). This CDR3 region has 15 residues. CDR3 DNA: TGCAGTGCGGTAGGGGCTAAGCCCTTATATTACGAGCAGTACTTC. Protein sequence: CSAVGAKPLYYEQYF.

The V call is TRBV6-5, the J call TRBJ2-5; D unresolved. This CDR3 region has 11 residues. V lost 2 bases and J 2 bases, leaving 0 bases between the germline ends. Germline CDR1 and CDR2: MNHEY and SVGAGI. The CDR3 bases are TGTGCCAGCAGTTACCAAGAGACCCAGTACTTC. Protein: CASSYQETQYF.

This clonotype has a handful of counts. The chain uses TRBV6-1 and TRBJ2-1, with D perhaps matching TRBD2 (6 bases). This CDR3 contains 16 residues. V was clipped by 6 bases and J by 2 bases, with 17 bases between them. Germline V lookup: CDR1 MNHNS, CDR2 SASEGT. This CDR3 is CASRLESSATYNEQFF. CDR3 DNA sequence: TGTGCCAGCAGACTTGAATCTAGCGCTACCTACAATGAGCAGTTCTTC.

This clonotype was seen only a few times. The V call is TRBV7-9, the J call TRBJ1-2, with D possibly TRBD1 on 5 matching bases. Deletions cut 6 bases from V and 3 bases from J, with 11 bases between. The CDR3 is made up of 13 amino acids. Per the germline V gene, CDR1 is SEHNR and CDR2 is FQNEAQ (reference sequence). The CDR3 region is CASSTTGYYGYTF. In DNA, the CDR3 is TGTGCCAGCAGTACTACAGGTTACTATGGCTACACCTTC.

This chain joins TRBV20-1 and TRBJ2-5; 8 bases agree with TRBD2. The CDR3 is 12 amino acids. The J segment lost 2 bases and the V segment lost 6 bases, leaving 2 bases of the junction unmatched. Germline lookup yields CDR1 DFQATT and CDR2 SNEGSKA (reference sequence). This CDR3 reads CSAGRAQETQYF. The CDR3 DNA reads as TGCAGTGCCGGGAGGGCACAAGAGACCCAGTACTTC.

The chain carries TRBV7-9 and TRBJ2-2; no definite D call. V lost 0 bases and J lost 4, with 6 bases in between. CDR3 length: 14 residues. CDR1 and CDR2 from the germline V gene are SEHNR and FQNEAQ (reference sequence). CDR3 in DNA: TGTGCCAGCAGCTTAGCGGGAAGCACCGGGGAGCTGTTTTTT. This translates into CASSLAGSTGELFF.

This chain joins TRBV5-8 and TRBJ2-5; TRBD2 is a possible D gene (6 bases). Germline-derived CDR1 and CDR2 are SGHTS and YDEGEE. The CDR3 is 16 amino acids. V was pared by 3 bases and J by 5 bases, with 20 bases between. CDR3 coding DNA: TGTGCCAGCAGCTATGGAATAGGGACGGAGGGGGAGACCCAGTACTTC. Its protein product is CASSYGIGTEGETQYF.

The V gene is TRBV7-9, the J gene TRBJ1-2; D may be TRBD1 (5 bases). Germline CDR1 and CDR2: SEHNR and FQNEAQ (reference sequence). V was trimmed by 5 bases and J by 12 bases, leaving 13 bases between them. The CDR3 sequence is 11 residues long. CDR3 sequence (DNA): TGTGCCAGCAGCCCGACAGTTTTTCACACCTTC. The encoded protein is CASSPTVFHTF.

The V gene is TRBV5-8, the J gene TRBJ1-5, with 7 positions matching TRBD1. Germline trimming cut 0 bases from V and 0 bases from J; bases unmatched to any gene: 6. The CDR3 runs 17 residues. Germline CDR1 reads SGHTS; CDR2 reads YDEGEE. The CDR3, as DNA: TGTGCCAGCAGCTTGGAAAGGGGGACAGTTAGCAATCAGCCCCAGCATTTT. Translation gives CASSLERGTVSNQPQHF.

Here the CDR3 reads CAWSAGTELNQPQHF. In DNA form, the CDR3 reads TGTGCCTGGAGTGCCGGGACAGAATTAAATCAGCCCCAGCATTTT. V usage is TRBV30 and J usage is TRBJ1-5; 7 bases are shared with TRBD1. The CDR3 spans 15 residues. The V and J ends lost 1 base and 4 bases, in that order; junction bases with no gene match: 7. The germline V gene encodes CDR1 GTSNPN and CDR2 SVGIG (reference sequence).

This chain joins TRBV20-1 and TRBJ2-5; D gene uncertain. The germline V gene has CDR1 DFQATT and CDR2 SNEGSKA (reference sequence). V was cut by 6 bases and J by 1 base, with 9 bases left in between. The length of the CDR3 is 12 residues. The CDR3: CSAQDFQETQYF. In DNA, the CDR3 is TGCAGTGCACAAGACTTCCAAGAGACCCAGTACTTC.

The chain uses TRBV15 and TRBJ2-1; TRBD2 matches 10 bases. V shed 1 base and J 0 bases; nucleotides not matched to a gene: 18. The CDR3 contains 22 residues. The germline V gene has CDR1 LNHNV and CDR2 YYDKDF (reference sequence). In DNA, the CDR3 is TGTGCCACCAGCAGAGGCTTCCCTAGCGGGAGACAATACAGAAACTCCTACAATGAGCAGTTCTTC. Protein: CATSRGFPSGRQYRNSYNEQFF.

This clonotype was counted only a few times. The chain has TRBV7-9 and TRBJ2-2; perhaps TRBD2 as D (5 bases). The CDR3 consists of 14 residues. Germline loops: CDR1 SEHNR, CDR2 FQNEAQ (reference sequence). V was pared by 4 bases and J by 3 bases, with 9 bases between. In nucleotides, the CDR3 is TGTGCCAGCAGCTCGGGATTACACACCGGGGAGCTGTTTTTT. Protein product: CASSSGLHTGELFF. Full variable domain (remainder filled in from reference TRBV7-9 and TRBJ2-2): DTGVSQNPRHKITKRGQNVTFRCDPISEHNRLYWYRQTLGQGPEFLTYFQNEAQLEKSRLLSDRFSAERPKGSFSTLEIQRTEQGDSAMYLCASSSGLHTGELFFGEGSRLTVL.

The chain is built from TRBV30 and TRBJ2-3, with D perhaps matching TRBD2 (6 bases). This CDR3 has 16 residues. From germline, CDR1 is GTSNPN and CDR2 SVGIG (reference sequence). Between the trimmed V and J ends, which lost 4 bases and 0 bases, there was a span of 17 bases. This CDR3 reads CAWTGGFGPSTDTQYF. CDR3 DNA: TGTGCCTGGACTGGGGGGTTTGGGCCTAGCACAGATACGCAGTATTTT.

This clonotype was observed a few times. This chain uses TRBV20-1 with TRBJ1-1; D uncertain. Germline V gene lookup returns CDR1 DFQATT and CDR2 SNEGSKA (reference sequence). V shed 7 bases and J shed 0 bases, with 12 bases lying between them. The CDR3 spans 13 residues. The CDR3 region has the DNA TGCAGTGGAGGAGGAGGAGTGAACACTGAAGCTTTCTTT. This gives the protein CSGGGGVNTEAFF.

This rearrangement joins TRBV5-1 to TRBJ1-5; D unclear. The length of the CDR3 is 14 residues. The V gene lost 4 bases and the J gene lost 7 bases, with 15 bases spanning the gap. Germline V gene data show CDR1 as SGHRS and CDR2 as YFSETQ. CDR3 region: CASSLRVGGQPQHF. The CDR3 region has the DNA TGCGCCAGCAGCCTGCGGGTAGGCGGACAGCCCCAGCATTTT.

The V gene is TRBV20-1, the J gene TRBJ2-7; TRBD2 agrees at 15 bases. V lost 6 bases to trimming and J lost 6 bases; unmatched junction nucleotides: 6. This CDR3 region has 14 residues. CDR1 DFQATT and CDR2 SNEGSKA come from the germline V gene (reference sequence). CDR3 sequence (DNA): TGCAGTGCGTATCCGGGACTAGCGGGAGGCGAGCAGTACTTC. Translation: CSAYPGLAGGEQYF.

Here the CDR3 reads CASSHLTGPSTDTQYF. The CDR3 nucleotides are TGTGCCAGCAGCCACCTAACAGGGCCCAGCACAGATACGCAGTATTTT. The chain joins TRBV14 to TRBJ2-3; D is perhaps TRBD1 (6 bases). V was cut by 3 bases and J by 0 bases, with 13 bases left in between. This CDR3 contains 16 residues. Germline CDR1 reads SGHDN; CDR2 reads FVKESK.

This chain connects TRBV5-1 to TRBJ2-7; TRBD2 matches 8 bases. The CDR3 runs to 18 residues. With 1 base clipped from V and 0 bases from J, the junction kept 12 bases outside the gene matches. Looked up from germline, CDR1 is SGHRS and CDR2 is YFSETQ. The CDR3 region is CASSLLAGGLSLSYEQYF. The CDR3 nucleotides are TGCGCCAGCAGCTTGCTCGCGGGAGGTCTGTCCCTCTCCTACGAGCAGTACTTC.

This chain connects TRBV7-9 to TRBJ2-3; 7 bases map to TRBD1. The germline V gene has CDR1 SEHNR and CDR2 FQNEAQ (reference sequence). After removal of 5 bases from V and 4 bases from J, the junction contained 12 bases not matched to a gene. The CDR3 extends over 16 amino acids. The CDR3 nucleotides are TGTGCCAGCAGCCCGAGTAGGGACAGCTTCGCAGATACGCAGTATTTT. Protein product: CASSPSRDSFADTQYF.

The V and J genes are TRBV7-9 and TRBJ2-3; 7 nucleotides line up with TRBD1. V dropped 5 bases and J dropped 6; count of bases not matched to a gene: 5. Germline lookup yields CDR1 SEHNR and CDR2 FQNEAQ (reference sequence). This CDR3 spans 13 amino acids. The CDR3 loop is CASSRGTADTQYF. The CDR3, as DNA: TGTGCCAGCAGCAGAGGGACAGCGGATACGCAGTATTTT.

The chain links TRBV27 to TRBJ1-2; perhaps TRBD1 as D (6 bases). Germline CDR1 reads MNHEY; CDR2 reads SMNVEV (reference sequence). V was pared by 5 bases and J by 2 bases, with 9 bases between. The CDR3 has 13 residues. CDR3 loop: CASSLGGNYGYTF. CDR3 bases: TGTGCCAGCAGTCTAGGGGGAAACTATGGCTACACCTTC.

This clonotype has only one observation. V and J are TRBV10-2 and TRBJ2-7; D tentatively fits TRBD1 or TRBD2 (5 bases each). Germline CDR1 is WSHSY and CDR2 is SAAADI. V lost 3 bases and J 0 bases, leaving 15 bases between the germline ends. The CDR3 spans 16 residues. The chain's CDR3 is CASSDPRLRGSYEQYF. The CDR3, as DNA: TGCGCCAGCAGTGACCCAAGATTGAGGGGCTCCTACGAGCAGTACTTC.

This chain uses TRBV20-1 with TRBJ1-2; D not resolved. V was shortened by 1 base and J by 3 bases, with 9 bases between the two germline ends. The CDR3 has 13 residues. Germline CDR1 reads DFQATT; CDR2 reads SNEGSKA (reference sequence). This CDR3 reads CSARVNLHYGYTF. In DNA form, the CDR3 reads TGCAGTGCTAGAGTGAACCTCCACTATGGCTACACCTTC.